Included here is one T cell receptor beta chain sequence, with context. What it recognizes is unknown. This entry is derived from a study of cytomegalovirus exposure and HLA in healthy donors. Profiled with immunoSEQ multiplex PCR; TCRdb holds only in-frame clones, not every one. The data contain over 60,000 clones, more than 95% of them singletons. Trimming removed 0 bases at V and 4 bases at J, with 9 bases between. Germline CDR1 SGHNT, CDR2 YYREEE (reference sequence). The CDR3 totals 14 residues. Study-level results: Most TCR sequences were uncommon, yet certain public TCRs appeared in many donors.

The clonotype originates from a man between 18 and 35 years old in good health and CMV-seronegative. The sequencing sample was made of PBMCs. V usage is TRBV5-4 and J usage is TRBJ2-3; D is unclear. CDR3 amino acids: CASSLEGGSDTQYF. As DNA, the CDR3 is TGTGCCAGCAGCTTGGAAGGCGGCTCAGATACGCAGTATTTT.